This T cell receptor beta chain was documented in a study of T cells in Graves' hyperthyroidism and ophthalmopathy. This clonotype was observed at least ten times. The antigen is unknown. Extraction of PBMCs used under 13 ml of fresh peripheral blood. Amplified TCR beta CDR3 regions came from RNA transcripts. Carried out on the TCR CDR3, a first-round RT-PCR used the HTBI primer set. MiXCR was run by TCRdb on the multiplex PCR reads, yielding one entry per CDR3 protein. The table has around 700,000 distinct CDR3 sequences, roughly a sixth seen once; the top ten hold 16%. Study-wide results and limits: Classification by a 13 V-J model distinguished ophthalmopathy from stable hyperthyroidism. Before onset, ophthalmopathy was predicted by the model a median around 6 months earlier.

Germline CDR1 is KGHSH and CDR2 is LQKENI. CDR3 length: 13 residues. Trimming removed 5 bases from V and 3 bases from J; junction bases left unmatched: 3. The sequenced sample was blood. The V call is TRBV18, the J call TRBJ1-1; 7 bases are shared with TRBD1. This clonotype was sampled from a woman aged 45-59 years with Graves' hyperthyroidism that later progressed to Graves' ophthalmopathy. The CDR3 reads CASSVDRDTEAFF. DNA for the CDR3: TGTGCCAGCTCAGTCGACAGGGACACTGAAGCTTTCTTT. Full variable domain (remainder filled in from reference TRBV18 and TRBJ1-1): NAGVMQNPRHLVRRRGQEARLRCSPMKGHSHVYWYRQLPEEGLKFMVYLQKENIIDESGMPKERFSAEFPKEGPSILRIQQVVRGDSAAYFCASSVDRDTEAFFGQGTRLTVV.